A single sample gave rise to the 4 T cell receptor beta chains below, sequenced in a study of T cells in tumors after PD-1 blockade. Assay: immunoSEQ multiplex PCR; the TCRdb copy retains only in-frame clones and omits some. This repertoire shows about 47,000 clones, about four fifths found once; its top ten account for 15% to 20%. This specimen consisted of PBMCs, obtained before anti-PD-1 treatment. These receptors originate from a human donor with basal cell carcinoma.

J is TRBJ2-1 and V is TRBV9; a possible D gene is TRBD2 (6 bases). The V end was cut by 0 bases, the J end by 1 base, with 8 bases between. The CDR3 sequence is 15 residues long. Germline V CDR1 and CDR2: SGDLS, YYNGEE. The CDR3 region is CASSVVGGSYNEQFF. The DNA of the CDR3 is TGTGCCAGCAGCGTAGTCGGGGGTTCCTACAATGAGCAGTTCTTC.

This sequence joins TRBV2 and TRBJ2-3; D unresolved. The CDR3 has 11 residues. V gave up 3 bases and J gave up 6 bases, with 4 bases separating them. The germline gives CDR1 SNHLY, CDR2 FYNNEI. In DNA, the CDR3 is TGTGCCAGCAGTGAGAGGGATACGCAGTATTTT. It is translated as CASSERDTQYF.

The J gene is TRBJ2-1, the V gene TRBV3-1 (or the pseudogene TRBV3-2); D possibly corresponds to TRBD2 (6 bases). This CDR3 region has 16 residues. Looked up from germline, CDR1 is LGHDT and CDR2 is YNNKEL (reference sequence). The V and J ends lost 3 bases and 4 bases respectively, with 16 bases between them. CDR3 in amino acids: CASSHAGTSSYNEQFF. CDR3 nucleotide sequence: TGTGCCAGCAGCCACGCGGGGACTTCTTCATACAATGAGCAGTTCTTC.

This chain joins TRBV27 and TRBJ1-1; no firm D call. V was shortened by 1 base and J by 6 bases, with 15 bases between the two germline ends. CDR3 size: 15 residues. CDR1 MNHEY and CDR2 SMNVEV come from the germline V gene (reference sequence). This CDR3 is CASSLWQTVGAEAFF. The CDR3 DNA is TGTGCCAGCAGTTTATGGCAGACTGTCGGGGCTGAAGCTTTCTTT.